The following is a TCR beta chain sequence with its context. Antigen unknown. This sample was included in a study of T cell responses to AZD1222 COVID-19 vaccine. General study points: Nearly half of spike-specific TCRs reportedly target variant regions that are unmutated in the B.1.351 and B.1.1.7 variants.

Profiling relied on immunoSEQ multiplex PCR, and the TCRdb table lists in-frame clones only, not all of them. The table has about 120,000 clones, 93% seen once. V was clipped by 6 bases and J by 0 bases, with 8 bases between them. This CDR3 has 13 residues. Germline-derived CDR1 and CDR2 are WNHNN and SYGVQD (reference sequence). Pooled samples include second doses given at about 4 or 12 weeks. This receptor was identified in an adult who received the AZD1222 COVID-19 vaccine. Sequencing used peripheral blood, obtained 28 days after the second AZD1222 dose. This chain joins TRBV10-1 and TRBJ1-1; D gene unclear. The CDR3 here is CASSPLVNTEAFF. CDR3 in DNA: TGCGCCAGCAGCCCCTTGGTGAACACTGAAGCTTTCTTT.